These 19 T cell receptor beta chains were all obtained from the same sample, sequenced in a study of blood T cell repertoires in COVID-19. Assay: immunoSEQ multiplex PCR; the TCRdb copy retains only in-frame clones and omits some. The data hold 90,000 to 130,000 clones, with nearly 90% observed a single time. Sequenced sample: peripheral blood. These TCRs come from a human donor in a cohort sampled during active COVID-19.

This clone was detected once. The J gene is TRBJ1-1, the V gene TRBV19, with D tentatively TRBD1 (6 bases). Germline CDR1 is LNHDA and CDR2 is SQIVND (reference sequence). This CDR3 has 13 amino acids. Trimming pared 8 bases from V and 3 bases from J, leaving 13 bases between. The CDR3 loop is CASGGGQYTEAFF. The DNA of the CDR3 is TGTGCCAGTGGGGGGGGGCAATACACTGAAGCTTTCTTT.

The chain couples TRBV30 to TRBJ1-1; D call uncertain. CDR1 and CDR2 from the germline V gene are GTSNPN and SVGIG (reference sequence). V lost 2 bases to trimming and J lost 6 bases, with 13 bases between them. This CDR3 is 13 amino acids long. The CDR3 DNA reads as TGTGCCTGGAGTTTAGCGGGAATTGCTGAAGCTTTCTTT. It encodes CAWSLAGIAEAFF.

This sequence joins TRBV19 and TRBJ1-5; 9 positions match TRBD1. This CDR3 contains 15 residues. V dropped 6 bases and J dropped 3; count of bases not matched to a gene: 6. Germline CDR1 and CDR2: LNHDA and SQIVND (reference sequence). Written as DNA, the CDR3 is TGTGCCAGTAGAGGCGGGACAGGGACCAATCAGCCCCAGCATTTT. Its translation: CASRGGTGTNQPQHF. The full variable domain, with the rest looked up from reference TRBV19 and TRBJ1-5, is DGGITQSPKYLFRKEGQNVTLSCEQNLNHDAMYWYRQDPGQGLRLIYYSQIVNDFQKGDIAEGYSVSREKKESFPLTVTSAQKNPTAFYLCASRGGTGTNQPQHFGDGTRLSIL.

This sequence joins TRBV27 and TRBJ2-3; 16 positions match TRBD2. The V segment lost 6 bases and the J segment 6 bases; nucleotides outside the gene matches: 21. CDR3 size: 21 residues. Germline V gene sequence: CDR1 MNHEY, CDR2 SMNVEV (reference sequence). This CDR3 is CASSPWGWGLAGGPATDTQYF. CDR3 nucleotide sequence: TGTGCCAGCAGCCCCTGGGGATGGGGACTAGCGGGAGGGCCTGCGACCGATACGCAGTATTTT.

V gene TRBV18 combines with J gene TRBJ2-7; 8 bases align to TRBD1. With 6 bases clipped from V and 6 bases from J, the junction kept 7 bases outside the gene matches. This CDR3 comprises 13 residues. Germline CDR1 and CDR2: KGHSH and LQKENI. CDR3 sequence reads: CASSPGQVTEQYF. In DNA, the CDR3 is TGTGCCAGCTCGCCGGGACAGGTCACCGAGCAGTACTTC. Looking up the rest from reference TRBV18 and TRBJ2-7 gives the full variable domain: NAGVMQNPRHLVRRRGQEARLRCSPMKGHSHVYWYRQLPEEGLKFMVYLQKENIIDESGMPKERFSAEFPKEGPSILRIQQVVRGDSAAYFCASSPGQVTEQYFGPGTRLTVT.

J is TRBJ2-7 and V is TRBV7-2; TRBD2 matches at 8 bases. Germline loops: CDR1 SGHTA, CDR2 FQGNSA. Trimming cost V 2 bases and J 2 bases; bases outside gene matches: 5. The CDR3 is 15 amino acids. In DNA, the CDR3 is TGTGCCAGCAGCTTAATGGCGGGAGGAGCCTACGAGCAGTACTTC. Protein product: CASSLMAGGAYEQYF.

This clone was seen more than once but under ten times. The V gene is TRBV27, the J gene TRBJ1-6; the D is unclear. Trimming took 2 bases from V and 7 from J, leaving 15 bases between them. The germline V gene encodes CDR1 MNHEY and CDR2 SMNVEV (reference sequence). This CDR3 spans 16 amino acids. The CDR3 loop reads CASSLMLEFGNSPLHF. CDR3 nucleotide sequence: TGTGCCAGCAGTTTAATGTTAGAGTTCGGGAATTCACCCCTCCACTTT.

In its sample, this clone was seen once. The chain joins TRBV10-2 to TRBJ1-5; TRBD1 is a possible D gene (6 bases). Between the trimmed V and J ends, which lost 2 bases and 4 bases, there was a span of 6 bases. Germline V gene data show CDR1 as WSHSY and CDR2 as SAAADI. The CDR3 loop spans 13 amino acids. Here the CDR3 DNA reads TGCGCCAGCAGTGAGGGACAGAATCAGCCCCAGCATTTT. Protein: CASSEGQNQPQHF.

The chain links TRBV25-1 to TRBJ1-3, with TRBD1 matching 10 bases. Germline V gives CDR1 MGHDK, CDR2 SYGVNS. The CDR3 runs 16 residues. J was trimmed by 4 bases and V by 4 bases; bases with no gene match: 7. CDR3 protein: CASSGGDRGLGNTIYF. CDR3 bases: TGTGCCAGCAGTGGGGGGGACAGGGGCCTAGGAAACACCATATATTTT.

The V gene is TRBV12-5, the J gene TRBJ2-3; 8 bases agree with TRBD2. Germline V gene lookup returns CDR1 LGHNT and CDR2 FRNRAP. CDR3 length equals 15 residues. The junction had 3 bases not matched to a gene; V was cut back by 3 bases and J by 1 base. The CDR3 reads CASGFSSGRTDTQYF. DNA of the CDR3: TGTGCTAGTGGTTTCTCTAGCGGGCGCACAGATACGCAGTATTTT.

The rearrangement uses TRBV19 and TRBJ2-5, with a possible D match to TRBD2 (7 bases). Germline loops: CDR1 LNHDA, CDR2 SQIVND (reference sequence). The CDR3 spans 14 residues. Trimming cost V 5 bases and J 6 bases, with 16 bases left between them. The CDR3 nucleotides read TGTGCCAGTAGTCCTTTAGGGGGGGCAAAGACCCAGTACTTC. This translates into CASSPLGGAKTQYF.

This clone was detected only a few times. The rearrangement links TRBV11-3 to TRBJ2-3; no clear D. CDR1 is SGHNT, CDR2 YENEEA, per germline. The V gene lost 2 bases and the J gene lost 4 bases, with 7 bases spanning the gap. This CDR3 is 13 amino acids long. CDR3 protein: CASSLSLADTQYF. The CDR3 region has the DNA TGTGCCAGCAGCTTATCCCTAGCAGATACGCAGTATTTT. Using reference TRBV11-3 and TRBJ2-3 for the parts outside the CDR3, the full variable domain is EAGVVQSPRYKIIEKKQPVAFWCNPISGHNTLYWYLQNLGQGPELLIRYENEEAVDDSQLPKDRFSAERLKGVDSTLKIQPAELGDSAVYLCASSLSLADTQYFGPGTRLTVL.

The rearrangement uses TRBV29-1 and TRBJ2-1; no definite D call. Germline V gene sequence: CDR1 SQVTM, CDR2 ANQGSEA. V dropped 4 bases and J dropped 3 bases, with 4 bases sitting between them. This CDR3 comprises 11 residues. The CDR3: CSVGHYNEQFF. The CDR3 DNA is TGCAGCGTTGGACACTACAATGAGCAGTTCTTC.

DNA for the CDR3: TGTGCCAGCAGCTTACAGAGGACAGTTTTCTACGAGCAGTACTTC. Translation: CASSLQRTVFYEQYF. The chain links TRBV7-8 to TRBJ2-7; TRBD1 is a possible D gene (6 bases). From germline, CDR1 is SGHVS and CDR2 FQNEAQ. Trimming took off 2 bases at V and 3 bases at J, with 14 bases between the two ends. The CDR3 is made up of 15 amino acids.

The rearrangement joins TRBV3-1 (or the pseudogene TRBV3-2) to TRBJ2-1; 7 positions match TRBD2. CDR1 and CDR2 (germline): LGHDT, YNNKEL (reference sequence). J was trimmed by 7 bases and V by 2 bases; bases with no gene match: 17. The CDR3 runs 18 residues. Here the CDR3 DNA reads TGTGCCAGCAGCCAACCACCGTGGAGACTAGCCAGTGAGAATGAGCAGTTCTTC. The encoded protein is CASSQPPWRLASENEQFF.

J is TRBJ1-2 and V is TRBV7-8; the D gene is possibly TRBD1 (5 bases). Germline CDR1 is SGHVS and CDR2 is FQNEAQ. The germline V and J ends were trimmed by 3 bases and 4 bases, with 9 bases remaining between them. This CDR3 has 13 amino acids. The chain's CDR3 is CASSFRVGYGYTF. The CDR3 bases are TGTGCCAGCAGCTTCAGGGTTGGCTATGGCTACACCTTC.

The V gene is TRBV7-8, the J gene TRBJ2-3; 8 positions match TRBD1. The germline CDR1 and CDR2 sequences are SGHVS and FQNEAQ. J gave up 3 bases and V 8 bases, and 10 bases lay outside the gene matches. The CDR3 sequence is 15 residues long. CDR3 coding DNA: TGTGCCAGCCGGCCTTCAGGGGGCAGGACAGATACGCAGTATTTT. The encoded protein is CASRPSGGRTDTQYF.

The chain links TRBV28 to TRBJ2-5; maybe TRBD1 (5 bases). From germline, CDR1 is MDHEN and CDR2 SYDVKM. The CDR3 spans 13 residues. Deletions cut 5 bases from V and 4 bases from J, with 11 bases between. CDR3 amino acids: CASSLQGTETQYF. DNA of the CDR3: TGTGCCAGCAGTCTTCAGGGAACAGAGACCCAGTACTTC. Drawing the rest from reference TRBV28 and TRBJ2-5, the complete variable domain is DVKVTQSSRYLVKRTGEKVFLECVQDMDHENMFWYRQDPGLGLRLIYFSYDVKMKEKGDIPEGYSVSREKKERFSLILESASTNQTSMYLCASSLQGTETQYFGPGTRLLVL.

This clone was counted a single time. The chain recombines TRBV5-1 with TRBJ2-1; D gene unclear. The CDR3 is made up of 14 amino acids. From germline, CDR1 is SGHRS and CDR2 YFSETQ. V lost 9 bases and J 8 bases, leaving 21 bases between the germline ends. As DNA, the CDR3 is TGCGCCACCGGAGCCACAATATACGGCGATGAGCAGTTCTTC. Amino acid sequence: CATGATIYGDEQFF.